The T cell receptor (beta chain) under discussion was sequenced for a study of blood T cell repertoires in COVID-19. For the study at large: Whether acute or convalescent, the COVID-19 samples came from the United States, Italy and Spain.

CDR3 length: 13 residues. From germline, CDR1 is SGHAT and CDR2 FQNNGV. V dropped 0 bases and J dropped 3 bases, with 5 bases sitting between them. As handled by the study authors: Amplified reference gene primers provided the basis for estimating nucleated cell counts. The protocol was immunoSEQ multiplex PCR, while the TCRdb copy is restricted to in-frame clones and leaves out a portion. The D gene and trimming were derived from the DNA, and the V and J assignments and clone size from that table. The sample contains 200,000 to 250,000 clones, 70% to 90% of which appear only once. The sequence came from a man in his sixties with acute or convalescent COVID-19. The specimen sequenced was peripheral blood. The chain couples TRBV11-2 to TRBJ2-5; D may be TRBD1 (5 bases). The CDR3 here is CASSLETEETQYF. The DNA for the CDR3 is TGTGCCAGCAGCTTAGAGACAGAAGAGACCCAGTACTTC.